This is a list of T cell receptor beta chains from one sample in a study of identical twins. TCRdb recomputed calls from the 5' RACE reads with MiXCR, one row per CDR3 protein. This table holds 280,000 or so distinct CDR3 sequences, under 9.5% found once. This same sample was also part of a study on yellow fever vaccine responses in identical twins.

Sequenced: memory (CD45RO+) T cells sorted from blood. Source of these receptors: a woman younger than 35 in good health. Both conserved end residues are part of each CDR3. The D gene is left open where the match is weak. Clone size is not always given. Where it is, it says once, few, many or a class for expanded clones.

size: many; J: TRBJ2-1; V: TRBV5-1; D: .; DNA: TGCGCCAGCAGCAGAGACCGGGACCGATACGACAATGAGCAGTTCTTC; CDR3: CASSRDRDRYDNEQFF
size: .; J: TRBJ1-2; V: TRBV5-1; D: TRBD1; DNA: TGCGCCAGCAGCTTGGCCGGGACAGGGAGCTATGGCTACACCTTC; CDR3: CASSLAGTGSYGYTF
size: .; J: TRBJ2-1; V: TRBV27; D: .; DNA: TGTGCCAGCAGTCCCCTGGGGGACAAACTCTACAATGAGCAGTTCTTC; CDR3: CASSPLGDKLYNEQFF
size: many; J: TRBJ2-1; V: TRBV20-1; D: TRBD1; DNA: TGCAGTGCCGCTAGACAGGGTGTACGTGAGCAGTTCTTC; CDR3: CSAARQGVREQFF
size: many; J: TRBJ2-1; V: TRBV24-1; D: TRBD2; DNA: TGTGCCACCAGTGTCGCGGGAGGGATCTACAATGAGCAGTTCTTC; CDR3: CATSVAGGIYNEQFF
size: few; J: TRBJ2-3; V: TRBV4-1; D: .; DNA: TGCGCCAGCAGCCAACTTGGGTCGAAGGATACGCAGTATTTT; CDR3: CASSQLGSKDTQYF
size: many; J: TRBJ1-2; V: TRBV7-9; D: .; DNA: TGTGCCAGCAGCTTAGGGGAGGGAAGCTATGGCTACACCTTC; CDR3: CASSLGEGSYGYTF
size: few; J: TRBJ2-3; V: TRBV19; D: TRBD1; DNA: TGTGCCAGTAGTATCCGGACAGGGACCCGCACAGATACGCAGTATTTT; CDR3: CASSIRTGTRTDTQYF
size: few; J: TRBJ1-2; V: TRBV7-9; D: TRBD1; DNA: TGTGCCAGCAGCTTAGCGGGGGACAGAGGTTACACCTTC; CDR3: CASSLAGDRGYTF
size: many; J: TRBJ1-5; V: TRBV19; D: .; DNA: TGTGCCAGTAGTCGGGCAGATAGCAATCAGCCCCAGCATTTT; CDR3: CASSRADSNQPQHF
size: many; J: TRBJ1-4; V: TRBV15; D: .; DNA: TGTGCCACCAGCAGAGATGGGGGTTCTAATGAAAAACTGTTTTTT; CDR3: CATSRDGGSNEKLFF